This T cell receptor (beta chain) was captured by sequencing in a study of T cell clones after liver transplantation. Overall study context: Post-transplant blood was tracked for graft-donor-reactive T cell clones identified in a pre-transplant mixed lymphocyte reaction. Study-wide results and limits: A significant post-transplant drop in circulating graft-donor-reactive CD4 TCRbeta sequences occurred in most of the 8 subjects. Low donor cell numbers restricted donor-reactive repertoire measurement in two subjects.

A remark on this clone: Its antigen is as yet unknown.

Sequencing used immunoSEQ multiplex PCR; TCRdb keeps in-frame clones, though not all of them. The data contain tens of thousands of clones, approximately 77% of them singletons. This CDR3 is 15 amino acids long. V shed 0 bases, J shed 5 bases, and the junction held 8 bases outside the gene matches. The germline gives CDR1 SGHRS, CDR2 YFSETQ. This receptor was obtained from a human patient who received a liver transplant. Some T cells may trace back to the graft donor. The gene calls are TRBV5-1 and TRBJ2-7; TRBD1 agrees at 7 bases. The specimen was CD4+ T cells from blood, collected at the 22-month timepoint. CDR3 region: CASSLEGQHIDEQYF. The CDR3 nucleotides read TGCGCCAGCAGCTTGGAGGGACAGCATATCGACGAGCAGTACTTC.